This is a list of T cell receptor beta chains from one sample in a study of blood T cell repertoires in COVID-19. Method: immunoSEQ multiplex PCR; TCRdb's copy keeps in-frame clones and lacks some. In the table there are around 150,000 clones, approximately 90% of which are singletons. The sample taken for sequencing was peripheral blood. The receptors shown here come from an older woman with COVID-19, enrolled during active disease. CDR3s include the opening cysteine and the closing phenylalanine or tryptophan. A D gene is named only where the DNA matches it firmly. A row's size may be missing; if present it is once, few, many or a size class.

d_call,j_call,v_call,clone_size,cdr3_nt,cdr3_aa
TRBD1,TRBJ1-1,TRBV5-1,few,TGCGCCAGCAGCTTACGGGACAGGGGGAGTGAAGCTTTCTTT,CASSLRDRGSEAFF
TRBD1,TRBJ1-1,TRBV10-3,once,TGTGCCATCAGTGGGGACAGGCCGAACACTGAAGCTTTCTTT,CAISGDRPNTEAFF
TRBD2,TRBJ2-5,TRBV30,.,TGTGCCTGGAGTGTACTTAGCGGGGGTGAGACCCAGTACTTC,CAWSVLSGGETQYF
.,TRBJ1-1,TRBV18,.,TGTGCCAGCTCACCACGCTTGGCAGGTCGGAACACTGAAGCTTTCTTT,CASSPRLAGRNTEAFF
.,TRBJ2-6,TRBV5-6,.,TGTGCCAGCAGCTTCAGGACGGGATTCTCTGGGGCCAACGTCCTGACTTTC,CASSFRTGFSGANVLTF
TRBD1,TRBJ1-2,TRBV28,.,TGTGCCAGCAGTTTACGACAGGGGGCTATCGGCTACACCTTC,CASSLRQGAIGYTF
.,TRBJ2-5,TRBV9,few,TGTGCCAGCAGCGGGGGGAGGCGAGTTGAAGAGACCCAGTACTTC,CASSGGRRVEETQYF
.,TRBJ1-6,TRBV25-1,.,TGTGCCAGCAGTGACGCCTATAATTCACCCCTCCACTTT,CASSDAYNSPLHF
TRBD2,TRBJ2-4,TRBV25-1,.,TGTGCCAGCAGTGTGACTCGGGGGGATAAAAACATTCAGTACTTC,CASSVTRGDKNIQYF
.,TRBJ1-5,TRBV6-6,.,TGTGCCAGCAGTCCCCGTTTAGCGGGCAATCAGCCCCAGCATTTT,CASSPRLAGNQPQHF
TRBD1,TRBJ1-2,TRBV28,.,TGTGCCACTGAGGGGGCCGCCCCCAATGTAGGCTTTGGCTACACCTTC,CATEGAAPNVGFGYTF
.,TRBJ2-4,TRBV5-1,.,TGCGCCAGCAGCCTCGTCCTCGGAGAAAACATTCAGTACTTC,CASSLVLGENIQYF
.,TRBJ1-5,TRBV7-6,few,TGTGCCAGCAGCGAACAGTACTATCAGCCCCAGCATTTT,CASSEQYYQPQHF
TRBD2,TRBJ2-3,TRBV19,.,TGTGCCAGTACCGCCCTTGGCGGGGGGCCCACAGATACGCAGTATTTT,CASTALGGGPTDTQYF
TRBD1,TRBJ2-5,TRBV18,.,TGTGCCAGCTCACCAGGGACAGTCCGGGAGACCCAGTACTTC,CASSPGTVRETQYF
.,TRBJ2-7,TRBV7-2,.,TGTGCCAGCAGCCTTTATAGGGGGGGCTACGAGCAGTACTTC,CASSLYRGGYEQYF
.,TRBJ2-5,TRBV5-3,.,TGTGCCAGAAGCTTGGGGCAGGGCTTTAGGGAGACCCAGTACTTC,CARSLGQGFRETQYF
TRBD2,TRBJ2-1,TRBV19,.,TGTGCCAGTAGTATCCGACTAGCGGGGGGGCGGAGTGAGCAGTTCTTC,CASSIRLAGGRSEQFF
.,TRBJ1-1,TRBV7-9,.,TGTGCCAGCAGCTACGGGGGTATAGAAATCACTGAAGCTTTCTTT,CASSYGGIEITEAFF
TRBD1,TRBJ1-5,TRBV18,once,TGTGCCAGCTCAGGGACAGCCAATCAGCCCCAGCATTTT,CASSGTANQPQHF
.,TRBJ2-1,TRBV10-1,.,TGCGCCATTACAGGGCGTTACAATGAGCAGTTCTTC,CAITGRYNEQFF
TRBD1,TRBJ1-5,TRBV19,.,TGTGCCAGTAGCCCGGGACAGGGAAGATATCAGCCCCAGCATTTT,CASSPGQGRYQPQHF
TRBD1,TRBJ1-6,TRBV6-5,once,TGTGCCAGCAGTACTGACAGGGGGAATAATTCACCCCTCCACTTT,CASSTDRGNNSPLHF
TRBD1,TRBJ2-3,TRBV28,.,TGTGCCAGCAGTTCAAGGGACAGGGGACCAGATACGCAGTATTTT,CASSSRDRGPDTQYF
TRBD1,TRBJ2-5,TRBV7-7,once,TGTGCCAGCAGCGTAACAGGGGGCAGCCAAGAGACCCAGTACTTC,CASSVTGGSQETQYF
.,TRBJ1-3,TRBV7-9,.,TGTGCCAGCAGCTTAGGGAGAGGAAACACCATACATTTT,CASSLGRGNTIHF
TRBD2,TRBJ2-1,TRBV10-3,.,TGTGCCATCAGTGTGACTAGCGGGGGAAATGAGCAGTTCTTC,CAISVTSGGNEQFF
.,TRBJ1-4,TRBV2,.,TGTGCCAGCAACAGGGAGGGTGTTAATGAAAAACTGTTTTTT,CASNREGVNEKLFF
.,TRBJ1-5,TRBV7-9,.,TGTGCCAGCAGCCACGCCGGTCCGGGTCAGCCCCAGCATTTT,CASSHAGPGQPQHF
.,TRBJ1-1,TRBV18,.,TGTGCCAGCTCACTTCACAGGAATTTGAACACTGAAGCTTTCTTT,CASSLHRNLNTEAFF
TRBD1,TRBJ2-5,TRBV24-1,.,TGTGCCACCAGTGACCAGGGACAGGGTGAAGAGACCCAGTACTTC,CATSDQGQGEETQYF